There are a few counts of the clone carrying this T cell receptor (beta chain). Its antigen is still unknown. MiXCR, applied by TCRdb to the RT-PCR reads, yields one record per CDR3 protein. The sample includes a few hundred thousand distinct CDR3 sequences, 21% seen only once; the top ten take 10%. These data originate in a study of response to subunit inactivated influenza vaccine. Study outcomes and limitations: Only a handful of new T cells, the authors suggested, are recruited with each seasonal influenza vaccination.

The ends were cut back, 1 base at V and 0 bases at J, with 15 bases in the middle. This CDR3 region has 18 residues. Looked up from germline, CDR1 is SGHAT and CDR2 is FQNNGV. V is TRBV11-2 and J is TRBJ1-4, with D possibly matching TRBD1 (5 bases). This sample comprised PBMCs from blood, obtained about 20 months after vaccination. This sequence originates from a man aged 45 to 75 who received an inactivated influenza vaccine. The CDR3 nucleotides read TGTGCCAGCAGCTTAGTTCGGGGGTTATATGCAACTAATGAAAAACTGTTTTTT. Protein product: CASSLVRGLYATNEKLFF.